A single sample is the source of the 19 T cell receptor beta chains below, sequenced in a study of blood T cell repertoires in COVID-19. TCRdb keeps only in-frame clones here, not all; method: immunoSEQ multiplex PCR. The sample holds about 61,000 clones, roughly 80% seen once. The sample taken for sequencing was peripheral blood. The source is a man older than 75 with active or convalescent COVID-19.

The chain is built from TRBV11-2 and TRBJ2-2; D perhaps matches TRBD2 (6 bases). Germline assignment: CDR1 SGHAT and CDR2 FQNNGV. With 2 bases removed from V and 6 bases from J, the gap between germline ends came to 16 bases. This CDR3 has 16 residues. The CDR3 DNA reads as TGTGCCAGCAGCTTACGGAGGGGACCTCGTCCCGGGGAGCTGTTTTTT. As protein: CASSLRRGPRPGELFF.

The rearrangement joins TRBV28 to TRBJ1-4; 8 bases fit TRBD1. J lost 6 bases, V lost 5 bases, and 5 bases had no gene match. Germline CDR1 and CDR2: MDHEN and SYDVKM. The CDR3 runs 14 residues. In DNA, the CDR3 is TGTGCCAGCAGTCCAGGGGGCAAGGATGAAAAACTGTTTTTT. Protein: CASSPGGKDEKLFF.

This sequence joins TRBV3-1 (or the pseudogene TRBV3-2) and TRBJ2-1; 11 bases match TRBD2. The trim removed 0 bases at V and 9 bases at J, leaving 7 bases unmatched. Germline V gives CDR1 LGHDT, CDR2 YNNKEL (reference sequence). The CDR3 is made up of 16 amino acids. The CDR3 sequence is CASSQDLAGGLGEQFF. The CDR3 DNA is TGTGCCAGCAGCCAAGATCTAGCGGGGGGCCTGGGTGAGCAGTTCTTC.

The chain combines TRBV28 with TRBJ1-4; TRBD1 is a possible D gene (6 bases). Trimming shortened V by 4 bases and J by 6 bases, and 15 bases separated the two germline ends. The CDR3 consists of 15 residues. Germline V gene lookup returns CDR1 MDHEN and CDR2 SYDVKM. The CDR3 sequence is CASSSSAGGHEKLFF. The CDR3 bases are TGTGCCAGCAGTTCTTCAGCGGGGGGGCATGAAAAACTGTTTTTT.

The J gene is TRBJ1-3, the V gene TRBV18, with D tentatively TRBD1 (6 bases). In germline, CDR1 is KGHSH, CDR2 LQKENI. V gave up 1 base and J gave up 0 bases, with 7 bases separating them. This CDR3 contains 15 residues. CDR3 protein: CASSPQGVSGNTIYF. The CDR3 DNA is TGTGCCAGCTCACCACAGGGGGTCTCTGGAAACACCATATATTTT. The variable domain in full, completed from reference TRBV18 and TRBJ1-3, reads NAGVMQNPRHLVRRRGQEARLRCSPMKGHSHVYWYRQLPEEGLKFMVYLQKENIIDESGMPKERFSAEFPKEGPSILRIQQVVRGDSAAYFCASSPQGVSGNTIYFGEGSWLTVV.

This chain uses TRBV7-9 with TRBJ2-5, with a possible D match to TRBD2 (6 bases). Deletions cut 5 bases from V and 7 bases from J, with 23 bases between. There are 16 residues in the CDR3. CDR1 and CDR2 from the germline V gene are SEHNR and FQNEAQ (reference sequence). This chain's CDR3 is CASSPNLASDSGTQYF. CDR3 bases: TGTGCCAGCAGCCCAAACCTAGCGTCAGACAGTGGGACCCAGTACTTC.

Details on this clone: Relative to the germline gene, one junction end is altered; a read error may explain this. The V gene is TRBV7-7, the J gene TRBJ2-2, with D uncertain. Germline CDR1 reads SSHAT; CDR2 reads FNYEAQ (reference sequence). CDR3 length: 15 residues. The DNA of the CDR3 is TGTGCTAGCAGCTTAGACCAGACGGGTGCCGGGGAGCTGTTTTTT. This translates into CASSLDQTGAGELFF.

The V and J genes are TRBV6-5 and TRBJ1-2; 8 bases are shared with TRBD1. The trim removed 2 bases at V and 1 base at J, leaving 3 bases unmatched. This CDR3 spans 15 amino acids. Germline V gives CDR1 MNHEY, CDR2 SVGAGI. This chain's CDR3 is CASSYPDRVNYGYTF. The CDR3 region has the DNA TGTGCCAGCAGTTACCCGGACAGGGTTAACTATGGCTACACCTTC.

The chain recombines TRBV19 with TRBJ1-1, with a tentative D call TRBD1 (5 bases). The CDR3 has 13 amino acids. CDR1 is LNHDA and CDR2 is SQIVND in the germline V gene (reference sequence). Trimming stripped 9 bases from V and 5 bases from J, with 16 bases between. The CDR3 DNA follows: TGTGCCAGCAACCTCCTAGGGGCAACTGAAGCTTTCTTT. Its protein is CASNLLGATEAFF.

J is TRBJ2-7 and V is TRBV3-1 (or the pseudogene TRBV3-2), with 8 bases lining up with TRBD1. This CDR3 has 17 amino acids. Germline CDR1 LGHDT, CDR2 YNNKEL (reference sequence). Unmatched junction bases numbered 16, after V lost 2 bases and J lost 7 bases. The CDR3 DNA is TGTGCCAGCAGCCAAAGGGCGGGCGGACAGGGAGTGGGAGAGCAGTACTTC. Protein: CASSQRAGGQGVGEQYF.

V and J are TRBV4-3 and TRBJ1-2; D is perhaps TRBD1 (6 bases). The CDR3 has 15 amino acids. Trimming took 0 bases from V and 7 from J, leaving 15 bases between them. Germline V gives CDR1 LGHNA, CDR2 YSLEER. For the CDR3, the DNA is TGCGCCAGCAGCCAAGATCGGGGACAAGGGTTTGGCTACACCTTC. As protein: CASSQDRGQGFGYTF.

This clone appeared a few times. The chain combines TRBV29-1 with TRBJ2-3, with D maybe TRBD1 (6 bases). V gave up 4 bases and J gave up 0 bases, with 17 bases separating them. This CDR3 comprises 16 residues. Germline CDR1 and CDR2: SQVTM and ANQGSEA. DNA of the CDR3: TGCAGCGTTGGGATATATGGACAGTCTAGCACAGATACGCAGTATTTT. This sequence encodes CSVGIYGQSSTDTQYF.

V and J are TRBV4-1 and TRBJ2-7, with 11 bases fitting TRBD2. In germline, CDR1 is MGHRA, CDR2 YSYEKL. The length of the CDR3 is 16 residues. V gave up 2 bases and J gave up 4 bases; unmatched junction bases: 7. The CDR3 here is CASSQLLAGERYEQYF. The CDR3 DNA is TGCGCCAGCAGCCAACTACTAGCGGGGGAAAGGTACGAGCAGTACTTC.

The CDR3 protein is CASSPRGRMNTEAFF. CDR3 nucleotides: TGTGCCAGCAGCCCCAGGGGGCGGATGAACACTGAAGCTTTCTTT. J is TRBJ1-1 and V is TRBV7-9; 8 bases match TRBD1. CDR3 length: 15 residues. V was pared by 5 bases and J by 0 bases, with 5 bases of the junction left unmatched. In germline, CDR1 is SEHNR, CDR2 FQNEAQ (reference sequence).

This clone was seen a handful of times. This chain connects TRBV6-1 to TRBJ2-7; 11 nucleotides line up with TRBD1. CDR1 and CDR2 (germline): MNHNS, SASEGT. The trim removed 4 bases at V and 6 bases at J, leaving 11 bases unmatched. CDR3 length: 16 amino acids. Here the CDR3 reads CASSVSGGQGGSEQYF. DNA for the CDR3: TGTGCCAGCAGTGTATCCGGGGGACAGGGGGGAAGCGAGCAGTACTTC.

The chain carries TRBV9 and TRBJ2-7; 10 positions agree with TRBD1. Germline CDR1 reads SGDLS; CDR2 reads YYNGEE. Trimming at V came to 4 bases and at J to 4 bases, leaving 5 bases not matched to a gene. The CDR3 runs to 14 residues. The CDR3 DNA reads as TGTGCCAGCAGCAACCGGGACAGGGGTTACGAGCAGTACTTC. This translates into CASSNRDRGYEQYF.

The chain couples TRBV27 to TRBJ2-1; 7 nucleotides match TRBD1. The CDR3 is 14 amino acids. Germline CDR1 MNHEY, CDR2 SMNVEV (reference sequence). Germline trimming cut 9 bases from V and 7 bases from J; bases unmatched to any gene: 12. CDR3 residues: CASSTGFVVNEQFF. DNA for the CDR3: TGTGCCAGTTCGACAGGGTTCGTAGTGAATGAGCAGTTCTTC.

For the CDR3, the DNA is TGTGCCAGCAGTGGGGACAGCTCCTACGAGCAGTACTTC. This gives the protein CASSGDSSYEQYF. This chain links TRBV28 with TRBJ2-7; 7 bases are a match to TRBD1. Trimming removed 5 bases from V and 0 bases from J; junction bases left unmatched: 1. This CDR3 comprises 13 residues. Per the germline V gene, CDR1 is MDHEN and CDR2 is SYDVKM.

The chain couples TRBV19 to TRBJ2-3; 8 bases line up with TRBD2. The V segment lost 6 bases and the J segment 6 bases; nucleotides outside the gene matches: 11. Germline V gives CDR1 LNHDA, CDR2 SQIVND (reference sequence). The CDR3 has 15 residues. The CDR3 here is CASRLSGGPRDTQYF. The CDR3 DNA follows: TGTGCCAGTAGACTAAGCGGGGGCCCCAGGGATACGCAGTATTTT.